This paragraph covers one T cell receptor (beta chain) sequence. The antigen remains unidentified. The sample is drawn from a study of T cells in localized non-small cell lung cancer. Overall study results and limits: Among the top 100 tumor clones, a median approximately 55 appeared in adjacent lung. Heterogeneity within the tumor remains possible, as just one region underwent sequencing. Measurement of T cell clonality placed uninvolved adjacent lung highest, above the level in tumor.

The CDR3 spans 14 residues. V shed 5 bases, J shed 3 bases, and the junction held 4 bases outside the gene matches. Germline V gives CDR1 MDHEN, CDR2 SYDVKM. Profiling relied on immunoSEQ multiplex PCR, and the TCRdb table lists in-frame clones only, not all of them. The profile shows roughly 20,000 clones, roughly 83% of them singletons. This clonotype was sampled from a man aged 35 to 70 with stage I lung adenocarcinoma. The J gene is TRBJ2-3, the V gene TRBV28; 8 positions agree with TRBD2. This sample comprised peripheral blood, obtained before any cancer treatment. The CDR3 DNA reads as TGTGCCAGCAGTCCCGGGGGGGCAACAGATACGCAGTATTTT. Amino acids: CASSPGGATDTQYF.